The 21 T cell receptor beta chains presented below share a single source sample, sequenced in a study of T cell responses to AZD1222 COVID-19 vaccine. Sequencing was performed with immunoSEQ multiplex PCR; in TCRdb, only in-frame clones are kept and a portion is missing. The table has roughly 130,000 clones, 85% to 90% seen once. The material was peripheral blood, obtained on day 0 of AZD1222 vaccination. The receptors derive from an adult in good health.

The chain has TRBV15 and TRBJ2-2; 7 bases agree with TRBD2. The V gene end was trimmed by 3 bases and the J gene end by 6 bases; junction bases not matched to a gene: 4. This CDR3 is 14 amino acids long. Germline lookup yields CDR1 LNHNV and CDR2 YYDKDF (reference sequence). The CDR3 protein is CATSRGGLAGELFF. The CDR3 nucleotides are TGTGCCACCAGCAGGGGCGGACTAGCCGGGGAGCTGTTTTTT.

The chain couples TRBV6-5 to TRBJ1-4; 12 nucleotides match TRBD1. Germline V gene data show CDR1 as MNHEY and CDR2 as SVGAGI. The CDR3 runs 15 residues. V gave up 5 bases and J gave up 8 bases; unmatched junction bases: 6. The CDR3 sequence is CASSPGTGGGEKLFF. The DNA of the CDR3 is TGTGCCAGCAGTCCCGGGACAGGGGGCGGGGAAAAACTGTTTTTT.

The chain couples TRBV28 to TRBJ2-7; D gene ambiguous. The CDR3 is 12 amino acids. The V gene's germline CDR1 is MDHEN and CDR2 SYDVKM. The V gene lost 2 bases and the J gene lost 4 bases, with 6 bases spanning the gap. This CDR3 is CASSLAWYEQYF. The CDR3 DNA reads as TGTGCCAGCAGTTTAGCGTGGTACGAGCAGTACTTC.

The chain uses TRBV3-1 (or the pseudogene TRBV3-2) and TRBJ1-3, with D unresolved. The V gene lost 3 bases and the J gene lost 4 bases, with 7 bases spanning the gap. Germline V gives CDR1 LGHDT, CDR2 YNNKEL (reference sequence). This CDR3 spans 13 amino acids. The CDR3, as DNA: TGTGCCAGCAGCCACTCCCCGGGAAACACCATATATTTT. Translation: CASSHSPGNTIYF.

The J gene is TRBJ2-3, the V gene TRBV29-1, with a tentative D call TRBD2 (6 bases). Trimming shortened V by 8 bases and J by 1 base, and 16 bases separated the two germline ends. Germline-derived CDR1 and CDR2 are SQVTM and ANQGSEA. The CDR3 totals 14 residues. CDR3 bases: TGCAGCACCCTAACTACTAGCCGCACAGATACGCAGTATTTT. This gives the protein CSTLTTSRTDTQYF.

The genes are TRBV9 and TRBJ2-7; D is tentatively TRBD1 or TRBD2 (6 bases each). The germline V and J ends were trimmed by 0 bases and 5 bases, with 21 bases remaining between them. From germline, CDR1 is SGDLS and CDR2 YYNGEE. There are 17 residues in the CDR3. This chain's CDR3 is CASSVGVGGREAHEQYF. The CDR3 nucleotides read TGTGCCAGCAGCGTAGGGGTTGGGGGCAGGGAGGCCCACGAGCAGTACTTC.

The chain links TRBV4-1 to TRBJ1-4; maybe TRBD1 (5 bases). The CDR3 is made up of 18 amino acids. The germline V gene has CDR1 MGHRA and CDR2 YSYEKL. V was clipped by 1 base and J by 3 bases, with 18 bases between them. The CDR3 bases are TGCGCCAGCAGCCAAGTTCTTTCTGTTAGCAGGGCTAATGAAAAACTGTTTTTT. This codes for CASSQVLSVSRANEKLFF.

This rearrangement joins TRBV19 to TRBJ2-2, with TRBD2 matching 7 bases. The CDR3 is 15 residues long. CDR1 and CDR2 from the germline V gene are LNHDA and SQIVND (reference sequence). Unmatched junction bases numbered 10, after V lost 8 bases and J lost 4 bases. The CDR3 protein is CASRRREMSTGELFF. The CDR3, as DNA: TGTGCCAGTCGGAGGCGGGAGATGAGCACCGGGGAGCTGTTTTTT.

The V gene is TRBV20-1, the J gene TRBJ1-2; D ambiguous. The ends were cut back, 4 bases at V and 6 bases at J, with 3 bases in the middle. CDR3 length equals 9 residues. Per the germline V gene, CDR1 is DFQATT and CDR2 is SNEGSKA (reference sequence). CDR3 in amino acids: CSAMHGYTF. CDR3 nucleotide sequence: TGCAGTGCTATGCATGGCTACACCTTC.

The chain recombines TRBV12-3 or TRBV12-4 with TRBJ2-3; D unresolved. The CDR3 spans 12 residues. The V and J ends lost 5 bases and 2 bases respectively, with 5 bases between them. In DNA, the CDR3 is TGTGCCAGCAGTCTTAACACAGATACGCAGTATTTT. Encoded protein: CASSLNTDTQYF.

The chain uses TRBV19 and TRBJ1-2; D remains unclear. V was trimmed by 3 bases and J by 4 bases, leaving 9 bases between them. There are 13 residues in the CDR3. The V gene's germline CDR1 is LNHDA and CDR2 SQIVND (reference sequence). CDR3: CASSISHSYGYTF. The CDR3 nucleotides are TGTGCCAGTAGTATCTCCCACAGCTATGGCTACACCTTC. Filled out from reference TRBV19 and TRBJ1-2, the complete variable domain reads DGGITQSPKYLFRKEGQNVTLSCEQNLNHDAMYWYRQDPGQGLRLIYYSQIVNDFQKGDIAEGYSVSREKKESFPLTVTSAQKNPTAFYLCASSISHSYGYTFGSGTRLTVV.

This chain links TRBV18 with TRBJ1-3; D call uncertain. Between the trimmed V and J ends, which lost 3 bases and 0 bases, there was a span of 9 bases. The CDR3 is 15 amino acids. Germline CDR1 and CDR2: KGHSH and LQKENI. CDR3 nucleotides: TGTGCCAGCTCACCCCGGGCCAGCTCTGGAAACACCATATATTTT. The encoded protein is CASSPRASSGNTIYF.

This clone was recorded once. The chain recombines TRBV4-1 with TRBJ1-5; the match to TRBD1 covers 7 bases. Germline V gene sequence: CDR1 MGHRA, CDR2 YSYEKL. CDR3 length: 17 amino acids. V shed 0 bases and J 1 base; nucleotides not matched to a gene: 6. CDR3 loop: CASSQDLQQGSNQPQHF. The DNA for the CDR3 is TGCGCCAGCAGCCAAGACCTCCAACAGGGGAGCAATCAGCCCCAGCATTTT.

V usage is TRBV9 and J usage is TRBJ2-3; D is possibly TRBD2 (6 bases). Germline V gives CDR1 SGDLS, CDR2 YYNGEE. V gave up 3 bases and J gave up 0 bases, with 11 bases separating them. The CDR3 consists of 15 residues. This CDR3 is CASSGSGPSTDTQYF. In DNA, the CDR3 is TGTGCCAGCAGCGGGAGCGGGCCTAGCACAGATACGCAGTATTTT. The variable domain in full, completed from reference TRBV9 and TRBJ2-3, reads DSGVTQTPKHLITATGQRVTLRCSPRSGDLSVYWYQQSLDQGLQFLIQYYNGEERAKGNILERFSAQQFPDLHSELNLSSLELGDSALYFCASSGSGPSTDTQYFGPGTRLTVL.

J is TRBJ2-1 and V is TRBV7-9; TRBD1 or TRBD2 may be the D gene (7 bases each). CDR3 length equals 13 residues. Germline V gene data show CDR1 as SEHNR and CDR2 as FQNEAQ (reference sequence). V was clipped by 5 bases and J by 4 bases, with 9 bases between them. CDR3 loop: CASSQGGYNEQFF. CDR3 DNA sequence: TGTGCCAGCAGCCAGGGGGGGTACAATGAGCAGTTCTTC.

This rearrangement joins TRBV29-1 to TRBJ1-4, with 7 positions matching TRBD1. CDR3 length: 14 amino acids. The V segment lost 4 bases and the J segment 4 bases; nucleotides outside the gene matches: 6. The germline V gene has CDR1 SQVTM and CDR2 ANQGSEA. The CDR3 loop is CSVARRGNNEKLFF. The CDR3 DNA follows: TGCAGCGTTGCCCGCAGGGGGAATAATGAAAAACTGTTTTTT.

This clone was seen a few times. The DNA for the CDR3 is TGTGCCAGTAGTAGTCAGTGGGGGCAAAATTCACCCCTCCACTTT. This codes for CASSSQWGQNSPLHF. The chain joins TRBV19 to TRBJ1-6; tentatively, D is TRBD1 (6 bases). CDR1 LNHDA and CDR2 SQIVND come from the germline V gene (reference sequence). V was cut by 4 bases and J by 7 bases, with 14 bases left in between. This CDR3 region has 15 residues.

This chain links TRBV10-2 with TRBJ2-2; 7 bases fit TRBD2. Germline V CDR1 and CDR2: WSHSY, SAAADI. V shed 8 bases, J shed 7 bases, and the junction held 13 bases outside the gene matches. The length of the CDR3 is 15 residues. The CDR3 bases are TGCGCCAGCGGAGAAGGGAGACTAGCTGTCGGGGAGCTGTTTTTT. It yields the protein CASGEGRLAVGELFF.

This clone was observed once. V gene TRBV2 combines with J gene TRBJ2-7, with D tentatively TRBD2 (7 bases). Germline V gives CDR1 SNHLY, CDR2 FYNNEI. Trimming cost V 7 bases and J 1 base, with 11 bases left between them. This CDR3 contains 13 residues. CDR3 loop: CASKGGESYEQYF. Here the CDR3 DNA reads TGTGCCAGCAAGGGGGGGGAATCCTACGAGCAGTACTTC.

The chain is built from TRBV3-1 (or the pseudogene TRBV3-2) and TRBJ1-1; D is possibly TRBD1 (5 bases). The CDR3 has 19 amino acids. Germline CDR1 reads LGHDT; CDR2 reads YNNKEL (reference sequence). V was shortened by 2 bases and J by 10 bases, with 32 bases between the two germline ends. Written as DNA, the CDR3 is TGTGCCAGCAGCCAATTTAGGGAGGCACCCCTGGGGTGGGGGTCGGGAGCTTTCTTT. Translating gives CASSQFREAPLGWGSGAFF.

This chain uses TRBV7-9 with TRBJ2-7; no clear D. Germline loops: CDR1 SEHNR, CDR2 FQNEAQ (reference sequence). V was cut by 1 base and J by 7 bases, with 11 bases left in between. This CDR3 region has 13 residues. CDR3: CASSLGLQREQYF. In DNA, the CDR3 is TGTGCCAGCAGCTTAGGACTTCAGAGGGAGCAGTACTTC.